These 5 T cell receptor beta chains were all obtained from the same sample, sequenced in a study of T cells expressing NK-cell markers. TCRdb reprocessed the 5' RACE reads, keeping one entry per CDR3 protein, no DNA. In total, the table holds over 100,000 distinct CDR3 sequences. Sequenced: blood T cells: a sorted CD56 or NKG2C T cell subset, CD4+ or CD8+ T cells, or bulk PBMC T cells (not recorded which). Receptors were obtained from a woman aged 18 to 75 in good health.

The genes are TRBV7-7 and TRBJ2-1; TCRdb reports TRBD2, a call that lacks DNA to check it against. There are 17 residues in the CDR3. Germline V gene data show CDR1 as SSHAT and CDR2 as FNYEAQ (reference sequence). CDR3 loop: CASSLGTSGGALNEQFF.

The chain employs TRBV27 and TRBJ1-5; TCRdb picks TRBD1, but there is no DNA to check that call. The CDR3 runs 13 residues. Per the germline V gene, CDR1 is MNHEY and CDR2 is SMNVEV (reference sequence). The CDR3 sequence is CASSLGARQPQHF.

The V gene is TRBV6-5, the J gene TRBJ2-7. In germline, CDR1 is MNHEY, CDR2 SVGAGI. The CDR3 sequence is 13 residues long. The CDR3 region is CASSSFSAYEQYF.

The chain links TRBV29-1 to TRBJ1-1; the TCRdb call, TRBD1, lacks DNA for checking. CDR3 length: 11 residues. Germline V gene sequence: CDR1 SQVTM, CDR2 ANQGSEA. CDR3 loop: CSARVNTEAFF.

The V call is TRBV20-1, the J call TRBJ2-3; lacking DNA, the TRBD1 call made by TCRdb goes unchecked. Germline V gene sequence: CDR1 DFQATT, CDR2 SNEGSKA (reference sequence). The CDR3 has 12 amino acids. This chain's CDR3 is CSDGTETDTQYF.